These T cell receptor beta chains were read from a single sample in a study of CD8 T cells in Susac syndrome. TCRdb independently ran MiXCR on the immunoSEQ multiplex PCR reads; one entry per CDR3 protein. The sample holds more than 95,000 distinct CDR3 sequences, around 94% seen once. Sequencing was performed on CD8+ T cells from PBMCs. Receptor source: a human donor with Susac syndrome. The CDR3 runs from the conserved cysteine through the conserved F or W. The D gene is left open where the match is weak. Size is omitted from some rows. Given values are once, few, many or a class for expanded clones.

V,size,J,D,CDR3,DNA
TRBV27,-,TRBJ1-2,-,CASSNPGEGGYTF,TGTGCCAGCAGCAATCCAGGGGAAGGAGGCTACACCTTC
TRBV30,-,TRBJ2-7,-,CAWSALDYEQYF,TGTGCCTGGAGTGCCCTCGACTACGAGCAGTACTTC
TRBV27,-,TRBJ1-6,-,CASRGPGDSPLHF,TGTGCCAGCAGGGGCCCCGGGGATTCACCCCTCCACTTT
TRBV7-8,-,TRBJ1-5,-,CASSPEGGNQPQHF,TGTGCCAGCAGCCCTGAGGGCGGCAATCAGCCCCAGCATTTT
TRBV25-1,-,TRBJ2-6,-,CASRGQGSGANVLTF,TGTGCCAGCCGGGGGCAGGGCTCTGGGGCCAACGTCCTGACTTTC
TRBV27,-,TRBJ1-1,-,CASSQTFGVTEAFF,TGTGCCAGCAGCCAGACGTTCGGGGTCACTGAAGCTTTCTTT
TRBV5-4,-,TRBJ2-2,-,CASSLPGAANTGELFF,TGTGCCAGCAGCTTGCCGGGGGCCGCGAACACCGGGGAGCTGTTTTTT
TRBV7-2,-,TRBJ1-3,-,CASSLEADSGNTIYF,TGTGCCAGCAGCTTAGAGGCCGACTCTGGAAACACCATATATTTT
TRBV7-6,-,TRBJ2-7,TRBD1,CASSLEWGQGYEQYF,TGTGCCAGCAGCTTAGAGTGGGGACAGGGGTACGAGCAGTACTTC
TRBV7-3,once,TRBJ2-7,TRBD2,CASSLGNGGVGGDEQYF,TGTGCCAGCAGCTTAGGGAATGGGGGAGTCGGGGGGGACGAGCAGTACTTC